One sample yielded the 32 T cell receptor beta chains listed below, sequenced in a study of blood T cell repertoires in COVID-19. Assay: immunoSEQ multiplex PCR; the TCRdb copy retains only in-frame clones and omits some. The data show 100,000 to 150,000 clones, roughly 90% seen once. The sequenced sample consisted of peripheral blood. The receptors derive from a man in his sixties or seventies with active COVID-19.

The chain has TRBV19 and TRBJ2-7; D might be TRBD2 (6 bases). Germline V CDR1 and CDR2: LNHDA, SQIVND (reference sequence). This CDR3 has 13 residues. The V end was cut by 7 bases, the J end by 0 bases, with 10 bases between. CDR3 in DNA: TGTGCCAGTAAGGAGGGTGGCTCCTACGAGCAGTACTTC. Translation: CASKEGGSYEQYF. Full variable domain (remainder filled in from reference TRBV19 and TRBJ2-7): DGGITQSPKYLFRKEGQNVTLSCEQNLNHDAMYWYRQDPGQGLRLIYYSQIVNDFQKGDIAEGYSVSREKKESFPLTVTSAQKNPTAFYLCASKEGGSYEQYFGPGTRLTVT.

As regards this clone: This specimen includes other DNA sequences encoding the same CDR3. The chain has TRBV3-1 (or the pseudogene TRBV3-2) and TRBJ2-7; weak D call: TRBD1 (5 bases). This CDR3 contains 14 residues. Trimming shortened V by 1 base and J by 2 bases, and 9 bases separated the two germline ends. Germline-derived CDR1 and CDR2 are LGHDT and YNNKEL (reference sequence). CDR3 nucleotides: TGTGCCAGCAGCCAAGGACAGTCGCCCTACGAGCAGTACTTC. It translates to CASSQGQSPYEQYF.

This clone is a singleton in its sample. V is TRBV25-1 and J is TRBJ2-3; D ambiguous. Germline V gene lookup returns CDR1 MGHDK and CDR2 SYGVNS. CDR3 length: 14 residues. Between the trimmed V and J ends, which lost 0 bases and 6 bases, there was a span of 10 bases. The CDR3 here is CASSEYIQADTQYF. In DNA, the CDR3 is TGTGCCAGCAGTGAATATATTCAGGCGGATACGCAGTATTTT.

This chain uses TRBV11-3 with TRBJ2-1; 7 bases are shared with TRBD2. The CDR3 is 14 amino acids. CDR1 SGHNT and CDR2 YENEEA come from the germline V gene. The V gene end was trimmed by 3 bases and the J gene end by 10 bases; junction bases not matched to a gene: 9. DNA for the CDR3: TGTGCCAGCAGCTTCGGTGCGGGAGTGAGAGAGCAGTTCTTC. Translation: CASSFGAGVREQFF.

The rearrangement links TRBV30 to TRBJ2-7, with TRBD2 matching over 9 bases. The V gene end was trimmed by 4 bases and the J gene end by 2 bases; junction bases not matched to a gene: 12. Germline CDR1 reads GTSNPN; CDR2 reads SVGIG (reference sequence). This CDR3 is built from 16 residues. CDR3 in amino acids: CAWNPQREVPTYEQYF. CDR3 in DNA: TGTGCCTGGAACCCACAGCGGGAGGTCCCCACCTACGAGCAGTACTTC.

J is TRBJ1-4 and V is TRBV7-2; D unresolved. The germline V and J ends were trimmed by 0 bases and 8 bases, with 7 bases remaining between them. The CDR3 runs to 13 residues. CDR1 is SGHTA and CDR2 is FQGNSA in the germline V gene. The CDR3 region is CASSLAVHEKLFF. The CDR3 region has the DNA TGTGCCAGCAGCTTAGCGGTACACGAAAAACTGTTTTTT.

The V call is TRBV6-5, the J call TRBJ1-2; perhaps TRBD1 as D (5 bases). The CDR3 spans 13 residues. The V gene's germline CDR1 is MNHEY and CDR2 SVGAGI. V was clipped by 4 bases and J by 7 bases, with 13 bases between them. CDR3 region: CASSSGRQGGYTF. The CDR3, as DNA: TGTGCCAGCAGTTCCGGGCGGCAGGGTGGCTACACCTTC.

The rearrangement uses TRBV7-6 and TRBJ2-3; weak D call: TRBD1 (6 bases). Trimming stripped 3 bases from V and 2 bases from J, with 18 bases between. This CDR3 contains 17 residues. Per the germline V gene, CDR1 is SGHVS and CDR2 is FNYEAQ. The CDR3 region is CASSFGTYLSPTDTQYF. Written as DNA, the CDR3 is TGTGCCAGCAGCTTCGGGACATATCTTTCACCCACAGATACGCAGTATTTT.

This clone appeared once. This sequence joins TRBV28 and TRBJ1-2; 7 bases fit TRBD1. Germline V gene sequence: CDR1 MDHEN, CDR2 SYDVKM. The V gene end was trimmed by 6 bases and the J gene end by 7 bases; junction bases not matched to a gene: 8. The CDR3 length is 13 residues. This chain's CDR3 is CASRAQGNPGYTF. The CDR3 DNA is TGTGCCAGCAGGGCACAGGGGAACCCTGGCTACACCTTC.

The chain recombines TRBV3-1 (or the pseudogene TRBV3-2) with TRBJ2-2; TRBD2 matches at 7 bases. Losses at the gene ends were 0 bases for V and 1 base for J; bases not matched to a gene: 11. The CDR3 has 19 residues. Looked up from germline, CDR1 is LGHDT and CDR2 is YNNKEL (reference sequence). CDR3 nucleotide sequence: TGTGCCAGCAGCCAAGATGGCACAGGCCTAGCGGAGAACACCGGGGAGCTGTTTTTT. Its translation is CASSQDGTGLAENTGELFF.

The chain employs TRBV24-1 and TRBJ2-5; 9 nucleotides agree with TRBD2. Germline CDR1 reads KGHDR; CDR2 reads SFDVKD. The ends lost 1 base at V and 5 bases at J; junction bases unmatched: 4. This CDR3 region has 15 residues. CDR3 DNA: TGTGCCACCAGTGATTTAGCGGGAGGAAGGGAGACCCAGTACTTC. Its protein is CATSDLAGGRETQYF.

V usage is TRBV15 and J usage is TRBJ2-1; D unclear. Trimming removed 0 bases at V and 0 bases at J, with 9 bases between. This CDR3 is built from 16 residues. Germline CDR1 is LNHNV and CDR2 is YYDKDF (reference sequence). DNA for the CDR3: TGTGCCACCAGCAGAGAAGCTCCAAGCTCCTACAATGAGCAGTTCTTC. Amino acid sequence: CATSREAPSSYNEQFF.

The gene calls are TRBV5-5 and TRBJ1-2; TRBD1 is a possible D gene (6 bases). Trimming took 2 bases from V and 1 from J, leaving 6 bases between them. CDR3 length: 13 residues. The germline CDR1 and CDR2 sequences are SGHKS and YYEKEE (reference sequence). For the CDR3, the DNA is TGTGCCAGCAGCTTACAGGGTAACTATGGCTACACCTTC. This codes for CASSLQGNYGYTF.

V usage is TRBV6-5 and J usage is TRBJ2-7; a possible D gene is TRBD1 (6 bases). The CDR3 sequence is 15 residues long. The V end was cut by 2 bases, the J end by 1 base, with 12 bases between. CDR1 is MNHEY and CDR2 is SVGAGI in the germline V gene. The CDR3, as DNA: TGTGCCAGCAGTTACGAAATAGGGGGTTCCTACGAGCAGTACTTC. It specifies CASSYEIGGSYEQYF.

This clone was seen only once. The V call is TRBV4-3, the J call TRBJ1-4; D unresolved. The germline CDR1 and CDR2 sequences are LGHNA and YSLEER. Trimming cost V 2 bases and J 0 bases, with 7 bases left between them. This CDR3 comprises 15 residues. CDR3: CASSQLQPTNEKLFF. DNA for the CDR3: TGCGCCAGCAGCCAACTACAGCCAACTAATGAAAAACTGTTTTTT.

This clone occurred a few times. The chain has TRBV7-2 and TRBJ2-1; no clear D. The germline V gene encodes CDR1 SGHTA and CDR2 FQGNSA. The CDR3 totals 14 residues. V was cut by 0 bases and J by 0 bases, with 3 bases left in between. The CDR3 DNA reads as TGTGCCAGCAGCTTAGCGAGCTCCTACAATGAGCAGTTCTTC. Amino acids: CASSLASSYNEQFF.

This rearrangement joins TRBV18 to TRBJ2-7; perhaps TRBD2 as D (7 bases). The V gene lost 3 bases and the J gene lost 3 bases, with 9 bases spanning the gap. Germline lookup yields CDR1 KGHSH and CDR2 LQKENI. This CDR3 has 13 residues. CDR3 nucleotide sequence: TGTGCCAGCTCACCGGGGGGGCTCTACGAGCAGTACTTC. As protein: CASSPGGLYEQYF.

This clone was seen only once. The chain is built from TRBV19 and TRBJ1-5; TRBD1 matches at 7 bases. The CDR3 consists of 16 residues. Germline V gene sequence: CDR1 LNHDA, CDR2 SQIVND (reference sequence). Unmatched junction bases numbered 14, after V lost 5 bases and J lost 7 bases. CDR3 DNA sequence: TGTGCCAGTAGTCTCCCACAGGGGAGAGTGGGGCAGCCCCAGCATTTT. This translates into CASSLPQGRVGQPQHF.

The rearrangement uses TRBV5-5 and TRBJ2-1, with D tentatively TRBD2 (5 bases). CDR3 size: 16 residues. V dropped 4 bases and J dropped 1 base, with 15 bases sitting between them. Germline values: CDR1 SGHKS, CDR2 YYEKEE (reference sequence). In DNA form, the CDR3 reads TGTGCCAGCAGCCCTACACTGAGGGTGTCCTACAATGAGCAGTTCTTC. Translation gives CASSPTLRVSYNEQFF.

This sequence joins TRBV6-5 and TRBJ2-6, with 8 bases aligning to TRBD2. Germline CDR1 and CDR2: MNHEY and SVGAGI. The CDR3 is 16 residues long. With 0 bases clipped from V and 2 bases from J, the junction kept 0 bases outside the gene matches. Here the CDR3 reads CASSYSRGAGANVLTF. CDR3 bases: TGTGCCAGCAGTTACTCGCGGGGGGCTGGGGCCAACGTCCTGACTTTC.

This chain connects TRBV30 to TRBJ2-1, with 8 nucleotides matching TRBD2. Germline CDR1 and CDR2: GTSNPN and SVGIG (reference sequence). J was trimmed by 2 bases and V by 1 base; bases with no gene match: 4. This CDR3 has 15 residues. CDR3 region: CAWSGSGRAYNEQFF. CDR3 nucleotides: TGTGCCTGGAGTGGCTCCGGGAGGGCCTACAATGAGCAGTTCTTC.

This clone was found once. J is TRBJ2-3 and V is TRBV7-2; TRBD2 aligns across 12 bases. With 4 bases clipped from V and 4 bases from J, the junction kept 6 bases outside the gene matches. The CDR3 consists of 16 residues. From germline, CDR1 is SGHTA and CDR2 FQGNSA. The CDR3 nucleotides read TGTGCCAGCAGCTCGATCCTAGCGGGAGGGGCAGATACGCAGTATTTT. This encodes CASSSILAGGADTQYF.

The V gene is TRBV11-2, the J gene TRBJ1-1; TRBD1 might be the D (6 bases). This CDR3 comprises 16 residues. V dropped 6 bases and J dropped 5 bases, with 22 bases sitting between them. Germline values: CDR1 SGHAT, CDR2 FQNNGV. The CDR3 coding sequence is TGTGCCAGCAGAATCCGGGCCCTGCAGGGGAAGACTGAAGCTTTCTTT. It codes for CASRIRALQGKTEAFF.

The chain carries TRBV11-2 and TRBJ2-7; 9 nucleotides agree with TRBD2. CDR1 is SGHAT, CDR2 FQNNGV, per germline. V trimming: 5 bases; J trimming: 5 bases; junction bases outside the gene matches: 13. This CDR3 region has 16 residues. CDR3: CASSLSFASGNDEQYF. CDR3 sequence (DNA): TGTGCCAGCAGCCTGTCCTTTGCTAGCGGGAACGACGAGCAGTACTTC.

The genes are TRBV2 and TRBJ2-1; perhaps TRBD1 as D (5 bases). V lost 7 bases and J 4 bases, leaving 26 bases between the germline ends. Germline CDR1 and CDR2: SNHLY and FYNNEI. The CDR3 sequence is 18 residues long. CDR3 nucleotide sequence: TGTGCCAGCATTGGGTTTGGACATCAAATCCCACATTACAATGAGCAGTTCTTC. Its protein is CASIGFGHQIPHYNEQFF.

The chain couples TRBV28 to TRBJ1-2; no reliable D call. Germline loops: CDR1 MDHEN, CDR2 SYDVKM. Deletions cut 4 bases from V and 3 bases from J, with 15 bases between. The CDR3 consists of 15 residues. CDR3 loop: CASSSPGRADYGYTF. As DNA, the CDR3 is TGTGCCAGCAGTTCTCCGGGAAGGGCCGACTATGGCTACACCTTC.

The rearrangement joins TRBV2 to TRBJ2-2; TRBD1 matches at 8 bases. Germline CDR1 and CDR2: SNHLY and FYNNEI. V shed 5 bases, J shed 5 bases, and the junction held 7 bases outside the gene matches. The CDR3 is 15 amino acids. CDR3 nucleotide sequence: TGTGCCAGCAGTCAAACAGGGGGAAAGACCGGGGAGCTGTTTTTT. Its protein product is CASSQTGGKTGELFF. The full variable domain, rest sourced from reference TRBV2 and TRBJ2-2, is EPEVTQTPSHQVTQMGQEVILRCVPISNHLYFYWYRQILGQKVEFLVSFYNNEISEKSEIFDDQFSVERPDGSNFTLKIRSTKLEDSAMYFCASSQTGGKTGELFFGEGSRLTVL.

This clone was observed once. The CDR3: CASSLSWGQVGYTF. CDR3 DNA sequence: TGTGCCAGCAGTTTGAGCTGGGGGCAGGTTGGCTACACCTTC. The genes are TRBV28 and TRBJ1-2, with D possibly TRBD1 on 6 matching bases. The V end lost 3 bases, the J end lost 7 bases, and 15 bases lay between the germline ends. The CDR3 totals 14 residues. Germline CDR1 MDHEN, CDR2 SYDVKM.

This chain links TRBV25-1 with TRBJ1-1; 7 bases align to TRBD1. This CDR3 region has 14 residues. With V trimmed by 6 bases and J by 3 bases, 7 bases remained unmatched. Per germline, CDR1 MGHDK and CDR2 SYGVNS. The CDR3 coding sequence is TGTGCCAGCAGACCTATAGGGGGCCACACTGAAGCTTTCTTT. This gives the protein CASRPIGGHTEAFF.

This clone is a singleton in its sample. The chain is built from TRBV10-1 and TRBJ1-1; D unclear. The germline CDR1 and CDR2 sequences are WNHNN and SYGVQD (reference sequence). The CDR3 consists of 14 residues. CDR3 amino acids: CARLRIQNPTEAFF. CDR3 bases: TGCGCGCGGCTGAGGATTCAAAACCCAACGGAAGCTTTCTTT.

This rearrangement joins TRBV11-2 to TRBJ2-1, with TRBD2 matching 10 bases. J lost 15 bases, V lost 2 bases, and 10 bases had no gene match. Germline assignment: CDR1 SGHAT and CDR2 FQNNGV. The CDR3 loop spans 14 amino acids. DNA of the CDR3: TGTGCCAGCAGCTTAATACTAGCGGGGCGGTATGGGTTCTTC. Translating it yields CASSLILAGRYGFF.

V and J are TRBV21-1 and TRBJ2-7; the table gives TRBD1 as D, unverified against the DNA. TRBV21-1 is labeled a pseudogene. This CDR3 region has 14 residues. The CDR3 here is CASSYRTGDYEQYF. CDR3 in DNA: TGTGCCAGCAGTTACCGGACAGGCGACTACGAGCAGTACTTC.